A selection of T cell receptor beta chains follows, all from one sample in a study of T cell responses to AZD1222 COVID-19 vaccine. Produced via immunoSEQ multiplex PCR; TCRdb's table is partial and in-frame only. The table records approximately 92,000 clones, around 90% of them present only once. This material consisted of peripheral blood, taken on day 0 of AZD1222 vaccination. These TCRs come from an adult in good health. CDR3s include the opening cysteine and the closing phenylalanine or tryptophan. A D gene is named only where the DNA matches it firmly. Some rows mark clone size as missing; the rest say once, few, many or name a class of expanded clone.

>NA|TRBJ2-5|TRBV7-3|NA
TGTGCCAGCAGCGTCCGGGACAAAGAGACCCAGTACTTC
CASSVRDKETQYF
>NA|TRBJ1-2|TRBV11-3|NA
TGTGCCAGCAGCTTAAGGCGTGGGCAGGGCATATTTGGTGGCTACACCTTC
CASSLRRGQGIFGGYTF
>TRBD1|TRBJ2-7|TRBV19|NA
TGTGCCAGTACCCCACCGGGACAGTACGAGCAGTACTTC
CASTPPGQYEQYF
>NA|TRBJ2-1|TRBV19|NA
TGTGCCAGTAGTATCTGGGATGAGCAGTTCTTC
CASSIWDEQFF
>TRBD1|TRBJ1-2|TRBV18|NA
TGTGCCAGCTCACCACCGGGACAGGGGAGCTATGGCTACACCTTC
CASSPPGQGSYGYTF
>NA|TRBJ1-2|TRBV12-3/TRBV12-4|NA
TGTGCCAGCAGTTTACAAGTGATGGGTGGCTACACCTTC
CASSLQVMGGYTF
>NA|TRBJ1-5|TRBV6-5|NA
TGTGCCAGCAGTTACTCGAGCAGAAACAATCAGCCCCAGCATTTT
CASSYSSRNNQPQHF
>NA|TRBJ2-1|TRBV13|NA
TGTGCCAGCAGCTCTTACTTCCCCGAAGGGAATGACGCGTCAGATGAGCAGTTCTTC
CASSSYFPEGNDASDEQFF
>NA|TRBJ1-2|TRBV19|NA
TGTGCCAGTAGTATTTTAGGGGTTGTTGGCTACACCTTC
CASSILGVVGYTF
>NA|TRBJ2-7|TRBV28|once
TGTGCCAGCAGTTCAACCGTACCCTACGAGCAGTACTTC
CASSSTVPYEQYF
>NA|TRBJ1-2|TRBV28|NA
TGTGCCAGCAGTTTGGACAGAAACTATGGCTACACCTTC
CASSLDRNYGYTF
>NA|TRBJ2-3|TRBV5-1|NA
TGCGCCAGCAGAAGGGGTCCGGAGGAAGATACGCAGTATTTT
CASRRGPEEDTQYF
>NA|TRBJ1-2|TRBV7-2|NA
TGTGCCAGCAGCTTTGGACAGCAATATGGCTACACCTTC
CASSFGQQYGYTF
>NA|TRBJ1-2|TRBV7-9|NA
TGTGCCAGCAGCCTGGACATTGACTATGGCTACACCTTC
CASSLDIDYGYTF
>NA|TRBJ1-2|TRBV27|NA
TGTGCCAGCAAGTACTTACAGGGTGACTATGGCTACACCTTC
CASKYLQGDYGYTF
>NA|TRBJ2-3|TRBV10-3|NA
TGTGCCACGGGATTTAACGGGGAGGATACGCAGTATTTT
CATGFNGEDTQYF
>NA|TRBJ1-2|TRBV6-1|NA
TGTGCCAGCAGTGATGGACAGTTTAATGGCTACACCTTC
CASSDGQFNGYTF
>NA|TRBJ1-5|TRBV5-4|NA
TGTGCCAGCACCCGGGCCCTAGGACCCCATCAGGGGAATCAGCCCCAGCATTTT
CASTRALGPHQGNQPQHF
>TRBD2|TRBJ2-6|TRBV4-1|NA
TGCGCCAGCAGCCCTCAGGGAGGGGCTGGGGCCAACGTCCTGACTTTC
CASSPQGGAGANVLTF
>NA|TRBJ2-7|TRBV5-1|NA
TGCGCCAGCAGCTTGTTCCCGGGCTCCTACGAGCAGTACTTC
CASSLFPGSYEQYF
>TRBD1|TRBJ1-4|TRBV5-5|NA
TGTGCCAGCAGCTTGGGAGGGACAGTCGGGAAACTGTTTTTT
CASSLGGTVGKLFF
>NA|TRBJ2-7|TRBV28|NA
TGTGCCAGCAGTTTAAGGGGGATATCCTACGAGCAGTACTTC
CASSLRGISYEQYF